The TCR beta chain described here comes from a study of cytotoxic CD8 clonotypes in ibrutinib-treated CLL. Study in general: Response material was collected after a median around 12 months of treatment, range 6 to 36. Broader study findings: Against age-matched healthy donors, baseline clonality ran higher and tracked circulating CD8+ T-cell counts. Contraction or stability on treatment was seen for public clonotypes, which were uncommon.

The germline gives CDR1 MNHEY, CDR2 SVGAGI. The length of the CDR3 is 16 residues. V gave up 0 bases and J gave up 5 bases; unmatched junction bases: 8. As for this clone: Its antigen remains unidentified.

The targeted sequencing depth was 1 in 200,000 to 1 in 1 million T cells. Sequencing was performed with immunoSEQ multiplex PCR; in TCRdb, only in-frame clones are kept and a portion is missing. The table records about 140,000 clones, 60% to 80% of them present only once. The chain has TRBV6-5 and TRBJ2-5; 8 bases align to TRBD1. Sequencing used PBMCs, obtained after 12 months of ibrutinib treatment. The source is a human donor with chronic lymphocytic leukemia. CDR3 DNA: TGTGCCAGCAGTTACTCCTACATGACAGGGGTCGAGACCCAGTACTTC. Translated, it gives CASSYSYMTGVETQYF.